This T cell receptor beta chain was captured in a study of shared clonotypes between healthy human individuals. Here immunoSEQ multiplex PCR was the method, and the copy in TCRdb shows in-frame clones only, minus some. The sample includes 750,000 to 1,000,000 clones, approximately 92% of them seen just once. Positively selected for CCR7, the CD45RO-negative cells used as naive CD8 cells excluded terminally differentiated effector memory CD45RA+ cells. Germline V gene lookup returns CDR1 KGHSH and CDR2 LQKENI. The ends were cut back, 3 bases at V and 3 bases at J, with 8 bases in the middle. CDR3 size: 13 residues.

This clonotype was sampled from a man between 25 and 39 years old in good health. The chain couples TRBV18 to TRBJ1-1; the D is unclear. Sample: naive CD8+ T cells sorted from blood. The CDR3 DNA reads TGTGCCAGCTCACCCCGGGCGGACACTGAAGCTTTCTTT. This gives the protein CASSPRADTEAFF.